This is a list of T cell receptor beta chains from one sample in a study of technical replicates of blood from several donors. Profiled with immunoSEQ multiplex PCR; TCRdb holds only in-frame clones, not every one. The data contain approximately 69,000 clones, about 96% of them singletons. The sequenced sample was T cells isolated from PBMCs. All receptors derive from a human donor in good health. CDR3s include the opening cysteine and the closing phenylalanine or tryptophan. D genes are given only for firm matches. Clone size is given for some rows only: seen once, a few or many times, or a class if the clone is expanded.

V gene: TRBV5-1
D gene: .
clone size: .
J gene: TRBJ2-7
CDR3 protein: CASSLEEGYEQYF

V gene: TRBV5-1
D gene: TRBD1
clone size: .
J gene: TRBJ1-2
CDR3 protein: CASSEGTGNYGYTF

V gene: TRBV5-4
D gene: TRBD1
clone size: .
J gene: TRBJ1-2
CDR3 protein: CASSLPGQGNYGYTF

V gene: TRBV18
D gene: TRBD2
clone size: .
J gene: TRBJ2-7
CDR3 protein: CASSPTSGGAYEQYF

V gene: TRBV6-5
D gene: .
clone size: once
J gene: TRBJ2-7
CDR3 protein: CASSYRSSYEQYF

V gene: TRBV7-9
D gene: .
clone size: .
J gene: TRBJ1-6
CDR3 protein: CASSLGQKSSYNSPLHF

V gene: TRBV27
D gene: .
clone size: .
J gene: TRBJ2-6
CDR3 protein: CASSFLGGGVSGANVLTF

V gene: TRBV11-2
D gene: .
clone size: .
J gene: TRBJ2-7
CDR3 protein: CASSLGGEYLGPQEQYF

V gene: TRBV7-3
D gene: .
clone size: few
J gene: TRBJ2-7
CDR3 protein: CASSLIRGEQYF

V gene: TRBV5-1
D gene: TRBD2
clone size: .
J gene: TRBJ2-1
CDR3 protein: CASSADLGGIYNEQFF

V gene: TRBV9
D gene: TRBD2
clone size: .
J gene: TRBJ2-7
CDR3 protein: CASSATGTSGYEQYF

V gene: TRBV28
D gene: .
clone size: .
J gene: TRBJ1-2
CDR3 protein: CASSSDGEIGYGYTF

V gene: TRBV29-1
D gene: .
clone size: .
J gene: TRBJ1-2
CDR3 protein: CSVVGLVGYTF

V gene: TRBV15
D gene: .
clone size: .
J gene: TRBJ1-1
CDR3 protein: CATSRDMRTGGNTEAFF

V gene: TRBV6-1
D gene: .
clone size: .
J gene: TRBJ1-5
CDR3 protein: CASSGEGIRPQHF

V gene: TRBV5-6
D gene: TRBD1
clone size: .
J gene: TRBJ2-1
CDR3 protein: CASSPWTGYNEQFF

V gene: TRBV19
D gene: TRBD1
clone size: .
J gene: TRBJ2-7
CDR3 protein: CASSDRGYEQYF

V gene: TRBV6-5
D gene: .
clone size: .
J gene: TRBJ1-5
CDR3 protein: CASSYAAGTQPQHF

V gene: TRBV6-1
D gene: TRBD2
clone size: .
J gene: TRBJ2-1
CDR3 protein: CASSEWLAGGNEQFF

V gene: TRBV11-3
D gene: TRBD1
clone size: .
J gene: TRBJ2-7
CDR3 protein: CASSLRQGAYYEQYF

V gene: TRBV28
D gene: .
clone size: .
J gene: TRBJ1-2
CDR3 protein: CASSPAAGVDYGYTF

V gene: TRBV7-5
D gene: .
clone size: .
J gene: TRBJ2-5
CDR3 protein: CVRSLLRVQETQYF

V gene: TRBV6-1
D gene: .
clone size: .
J gene: TRBJ1-5
CDR3 protein: CASRRTGYNQPQHF

V gene: TRBV15
D gene: .
clone size: .
J gene: TRBJ1-3
CDR3 protein: CATSRDLGVPGNTIYF

V gene: TRBV11-2
D gene: .
clone size: .
J gene: TRBJ1-3
CDR3 protein: CASSLDPGSGNTIYF

V gene: TRBV19
D gene: TRBD2
clone size: .
J gene: TRBJ2-1
CDR3 protein: CASSDPGTSGRLYNEQFF

V gene: TRBV7-9
D gene: .
clone size: once
J gene: TRBJ1-5
CDR3 protein: CASSAGVIQPQHF

V gene: TRBV6-1
D gene: TRBD1
clone size: .
J gene: TRBJ1-5
CDR3 protein: CASSDWGRQGGQPQHF

V gene: TRBV10-1
D gene: .
clone size: once
J gene: TRBJ2-7
CDR3 protein: CASSEGGAIYEQYF

V gene: TRBV7-9
D gene: .
clone size: .
J gene: TRBJ2-7
CDR3 protein: CASSSEDRFYEQYF

V gene: TRBV6-4
D gene: .
clone size: .
J gene: TRBJ1-1
CDR3 protein: CASSVEGGMNTEAFF

V gene: TRBV11-2
D gene: .
clone size: .
J gene: TRBJ1-1
CDR3 protein: CASSFLQGLNTEAFF

V gene: TRBV7-9
D gene: .
clone size: .
J gene: TRBJ2-7
CDR3 protein: CASRRATRSLEQYF

V gene: TRBV28
D gene: TRBD2
clone size: .
J gene: TRBJ2-1
CDR3 protein: CASSRWGTSGNGGLYNEQFF

V gene: TRBV7-8
D gene: TRBD1
clone size: .
J gene: TRBJ2-7
CDR3 protein: CASSSGQGVTYEQYF

V gene: TRBV27
D gene: TRBD1
clone size: .
J gene: TRBJ1-2
CDR3 protein: CASSLSGQGPNYGYTF

V gene: TRBV28
D gene: .
clone size: .
J gene: TRBJ2-2
CDR3 protein: CASNPRAGELFF

V gene: TRBV5-1
D gene: .
clone size: .
J gene: TRBJ2-7
CDR3 protein: CASSLKSTYEQYF

V gene: TRBV5-1
D gene: .
clone size: .
J gene: TRBJ2-5
CDR3 protein: CASSLQASAETQYF

V gene: TRBV7-2
D gene: TRBD1
clone size: .
J gene: TRBJ2-7
CDR3 protein: CASSLDGQDTYEQYF

V gene: TRBV28
D gene: .
clone size: .
J gene: TRBJ2-5
CDR3 protein: CASSLYRESYRETQYF

V gene: TRBV9
D gene: TRBD1
clone size: .
J gene: TRBJ2-7
CDR3 protein: CASSPRDRYSYEQYF

V gene: TRBV28
D gene: TRBD1
clone size: .
J gene: TRBJ1-2
CDR3 protein: CASSLMDRGPYGYTF

V gene: TRBV27
D gene: .
clone size: .
J gene: TRBJ2-1
CDR3 protein: CASMIKGYNEQFF

V gene: TRBV7-9
D gene: .
clone size: .
J gene: TRBJ1-1
CDR3 protein: CASSWALLNTEAFF

V gene: TRBV28
D gene: .
clone size: .
J gene: TRBJ2-7
CDR3 protein: CASGGDTGTFYEQYF

V gene: TRBV5-6
D gene: .
clone size: .
J gene: TRBJ1-1
CDR3 protein: CASSLGPRGTEAFF

V gene: TRBV7-8
D gene: .
clone size: .
J gene: TRBJ1-6
CDR3 protein: CASSLEPRGGSPLHF

V gene: TRBV10-3
D gene: TRBD1
clone size: .
J gene: TRBJ2-2
CDR3 protein: CAIDRGQGSSGELFF

V gene: TRBV30
D gene: TRBD1
clone size: .
J gene: TRBJ1-4
CDR3 protein: CACNRGHNEKLFF

V gene: TRBV10-3
D gene: .
clone size: .
J gene: TRBJ2-5
CDR3 protein: CAISLQQETQYF

V gene: TRBV5-6
D gene: TRBD1
clone size: .
J gene: TRBJ2-7
CDR3 protein: CASSSGQWDYEQYF

V gene: TRBV18
D gene: .
clone size: .
J gene: TRBJ2-2
CDR3 protein: CASSALTGDTGELFF

V gene: TRBV2
D gene: TRBD2
clone size: .
J gene: TRBJ2-5
CDR3 protein: CASSVGGQETQYF

V gene: TRBV15
D gene: TRBD1
clone size: .
J gene: TRBJ2-1
CDR3 protein: CATSRDREFYNEQFF

V gene: TRBV6-1
D gene: .
clone size: .
J gene: TRBJ1-4
CDR3 protein: CASSEAIRGTNEKLFF

V gene: TRBV7-8
D gene: TRBD1
clone size: .
J gene: TRBJ1-2
CDR3 protein: CASSPWDRNYTF

V gene: TRBV30
D gene: .
clone size: .
J gene: TRBJ1-2
CDR3 protein: CAWMRHNYGYTF

V gene: TRBV27
D gene: TRBD2
clone size: .
J gene: TRBJ2-2
CDR3 protein: CASSSNALGLAGTGELFF